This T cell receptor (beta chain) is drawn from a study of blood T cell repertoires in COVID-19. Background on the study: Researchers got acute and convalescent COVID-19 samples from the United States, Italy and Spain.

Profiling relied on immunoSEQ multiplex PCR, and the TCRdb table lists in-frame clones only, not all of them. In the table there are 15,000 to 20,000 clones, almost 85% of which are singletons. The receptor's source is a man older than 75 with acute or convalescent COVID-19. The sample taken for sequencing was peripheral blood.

The DNA of the CDR3 is TGTGCCAGTAGTATAGACGGGTTCCAGCCCCAGCATTTT. This encodes CASSIDGFQPQHF. The chain combines TRBV19 with TRBJ1-5, with unresolved D. In germline, CDR1 is LNHDA, CDR2 SQIVND (reference sequence). The V and J ends lost 0 bases and 7 bases respectively, with 7 bases between them. The CDR3 extends over 13 amino acids.